These 6 T cell receptor beta chains share one sample of origin, sequenced in a study of cytomegalovirus exposure and HLA in healthy donors. This PCR relied on a set of 60 Vbeta primers and 13 Jbeta primers. Libraries were prepared by immunoSEQ multiplex PCR; TCRdb keeps only in-frame clonotypes and omits some of them. The sample carries tens of thousands of clones, about 77% recorded once. Sequenced input: PBMCs. The receptors derive from a male donor in good health and CMV-seropositive.

The rearrangement joins TRBV27 to TRBJ2-7, with 9 nucleotides matching TRBD2. J gave up 7 bases and V 6 bases, and 13 bases lay outside the gene matches. The germline CDR1 and CDR2 sequences are MNHEY and SMNVEV (reference sequence). CDR3 length: 15 residues. CDR3 sequence (DNA): TGTGCCAGCAGATTCGCGCGGGAGGGCCTCAGGGAGCAGTACTTC. Its translation: CASRFAREGLREQYF.

The CDR3 region has the DNA TGCAGCGTTGATAAGGGGTTGGTCGTCACTGAAGCTTTCTTT. This encodes CSVDKGLVVTEAFF. V usage is TRBV29-1 and J usage is TRBJ1-1, with D possibly TRBD1 on 5 matching bases. Per the germline V gene, CDR1 is SQVTM and CDR2 is ANQGSEA. V was shortened by 3 bases and J by 4 bases, with 15 bases between the two germline ends. The CDR3 has 14 amino acids.

The V call is TRBV10-1, the J call TRBJ2-7, with 9 nucleotides matching TRBD2. Germline CDR1 is WNHNN and CDR2 is SYGVQD (reference sequence). CDR3 length equals 14 residues. V lost 6 bases, J lost 3 bases, and 6 bases stayed unmatched. The CDR3 DNA follows: TGCGCCAGCAGGCGACTAGCGGAGTTCTACGAGCAGTACTTC. It yields the protein CASRRLAEFYEQYF.

The chain joins TRBV28 to TRBJ2-7; no definite D call. The germline V gene encodes CDR1 MDHEN and CDR2 SYDVKM. CDR3 length: 13 amino acids. V shed 5 bases and J shed 2 bases, with 10 bases lying between them. The DNA for the CDR3 is TGTGCCAGCAGTCCGATGAGAGCCTACGAGCAGTACTTC. Translation: CASSPMRAYEQYF.

The rearrangement joins TRBV5-1 to TRBJ2-1; TRBD2 aligns across 9 bases. The V gene's germline CDR1 is SGHRS and CDR2 YFSETQ. Unmatched junction bases numbered 9, after V lost 4 bases and J lost 4 bases. The CDR3 loop spans 16 amino acids. DNA of the CDR3: TGCGCCAGCAGCCTGAGTAGCGGGAGTTCGTACAATGAGCAGTTCTTC. Amino acids: CASSLSSGSSYNEQFF. The entire variable domain, with the rest obtained from reference TRBV5-1 and TRBJ2-1, is as follows: KAGVTQTPRYLIKTRGQQVTLSCSPISGHRSVSWYQQTPGQGLQFLFEYFSETQRNKGNFPGRFSGRQFSNSRSEMNVSTLELGDSALYLCASSLSSGSSYNEQFFGPGTRLTVL.

The V and J genes are TRBV27 and TRBJ2-1; D ambiguous. V was trimmed by 5 bases and J by 5 bases, leaving 13 bases between them. There are 14 residues in the CDR3. Germline-derived CDR1 and CDR2 are MNHEY and SMNVEV (reference sequence). The CDR3 here is CASSVSAGNNEQFF. The CDR3 DNA reads TGTGCCAGCAGTGTCTCCGCAGGAAACAATGAGCAGTTCTTC.